This entry lists 27 T cell receptor beta chains sequenced from one sample in a study of blood T cell repertoires in COVID-19 (TCRdb year 2020). Receptor libraries were prepared by the immunoSEQ multiplex PCR assay. The table comes from immuneACCESS by way of TCRdb, which keeps in-frame sequences with V and J called. Part of the clones is missing from these tables; in studies checked, under half for an unresolved V gene and the rest for unknown reasons. For this sample there are approximately 200,000 clones; approximately 87% appear just once. 2% to 2.5% of the sample is held by the ten biggest clonotypes. Sequenced input: peripheral blood. These receptors all come from a woman in her forties or fifties with acute or convalescent COVID-19.

V is TRBV4-1 and J is TRBJ1-1, with TRBD1 matching 7 bases. There are 15 residues in the CDR3. V shed 3 bases and J 4 bases; nucleotides not matched to a gene: 8. The germline gives CDR1 MGHRA, CDR2 YSYEKL. The CDR3 coding sequence is TGCGCCAGCAGCCAGGATCAACAGGGGTTCACTGAAGCTTTCTTT. Translation gives CASSQDQQGFTEAFF.

V gene TRBV27 combines with J gene TRBJ1-1; 9 bases align to TRBD1. This CDR3 spans 16 amino acids. The germline V gene encodes CDR1 MNHEY and CDR2 SMNVEV (reference sequence). V trimming: 0 bases; J trimming: 7 bases; junction bases outside the gene matches: 9. The CDR3 nucleotides are TGTGCCAGCAGTTTATCGATGTTAGGGACAGGGATTGAAGCTTTCTTT. Translating gives CASSLSMLGTGIEAFF.

This clone is a singleton in its sample. The rearrangement uses TRBV3-1 (or the pseudogene TRBV3-2) and TRBJ2-1; 13 nucleotides agree with TRBD2. This CDR3 is 18 amino acids long. Looked up from germline, CDR1 is LGHDT and CDR2 is YNNKEL (reference sequence). V lost 2 bases, J lost 2 bases, and 6 bases stayed unmatched. In DNA, the CDR3 is TGTGCCAGCAGCCAATGGGGACTAGCGGGAAGGGCCTACAATGAGCAGTTCTTC. This encodes CASSQWGLAGRAYNEQFF.

This clone was observed a single time. The chain uses TRBV30 and TRBJ2-1, with a possible D match to TRBD2 (5 bases). The CDR3 contains 13 residues. V was clipped by 0 bases and J by 4 bases, with 7 bases between them. CDR1 and CDR2 (germline): GTSNPN, SVGIG (reference sequence). The DNA of the CDR3 is TGTGCCTGGAGTGTCACTAGGTACAATGAGCAGTTCTTC. Protein product: CAWSVTRYNEQFF.

The genes are TRBV5-4 and TRBJ2-7, with 9 nucleotides matching TRBD1. Germline loops: CDR1 SGHNT, CDR2 YYREEE (reference sequence). With V trimmed by 4 bases and J by 5 bases, 10 bases remained unmatched. The CDR3 is 15 residues long. Written as DNA, the CDR3 is TGTGCCAGCAGCCGACCGGGACAGGGAGTGAACGAGCAGTACTTC. Translated: CASSRPGQGVNEQYF.

The genes are TRBV18 and TRBJ2-3; D is perhaps TRBD2 (6 bases). The CDR3 extends over 13 amino acids. From germline, CDR1 is KGHSH and CDR2 LQKENI. V was clipped by 7 bases and J by 2 bases, with 10 bases between them. DNA for the CDR3: TGTGCCAGCTTTGGGGGGACCACAGATACGCAGTATTTT. Its protein is CASFGGTTDTQYF.

The rearrangement links TRBV7-7 to TRBJ1-1, with D perhaps matching TRBD1 (5 bases). The V gene's germline CDR1 is SSHAT and CDR2 FNYEAQ (reference sequence). Between the trimmed V and J ends, which lost 5 bases and 0 bases, there was a span of 13 bases. There are 15 residues in the CDR3. CDR3 coding DNA: TGTGCCAGCAGCCGCTGGGGGGGGATGAACACTGAAGCTTTCTTT. It codes for CASSRWGGMNTEAFF.

The V gene is TRBV30, the J gene TRBJ2-1; D unresolved. Germline CDR1 GTSNPN, CDR2 SVGIG (reference sequence). The CDR3 sequence is 13 residues long. Trimming left V 5 bases short and J 0 bases short, with 8 bases between. The CDR3, as DNA: TGTGCCTGGGCCACGAGCTCCTACAATGAGCAGTTCTTC. Residues: CAWATSSYNEQFF.

The genes are TRBV29-1 and TRBJ2-7; 10 positions match TRBD1. Germline V lookup: CDR1 SQVTM, CDR2 ANQGSEA. The V and J ends lost 6 bases and 3 bases, in that order; junction bases with no gene match: 2. The CDR3 consists of 12 residues. The CDR3 sequence: CSVWTGGYEQYF. CDR3 nucleotide sequence: TGCAGCGTGTGGACAGGGGGCTACGAGCAGTACTTC.

The V call is TRBV9, the J call TRBJ1-3, with no clear D. Trimming took 3 bases from V and 4 from J, leaving 8 bases between them. CDR3 size: 13 residues. From germline, CDR1 is SGDLS and CDR2 YYNGEE. CDR3 in DNA: TGTGCCAGCAGCGGATTCCAGGGAAACACCATATATTTT. Translated: CASSGFQGNTIYF.

The rearrangement uses TRBV19 and TRBJ2-7; TRBD1 might be the D (6 bases). The CDR3 covers 15 residues. The V end was cut by 4 bases, the J end by 3 bases, with 16 bases between. Per germline, CDR1 LNHDA and CDR2 SQIVND (reference sequence). CDR3: CASSTGTRSFYEQYF. The CDR3 DNA sequence: TGTGCCAGTAGTACCGGGACAAGGTCCTTCTACGAGCAGTACTTC.

The chain couples TRBV4-3 to TRBJ1-4; D remains ambiguous. This CDR3 spans 16 amino acids. Looked up from germline, CDR1 is LGHNA and CDR2 is YSLEER. Trimming took off 0 bases at V and 4 bases at J, with 12 bases between the two ends. The CDR3 bases are TGCGCCAGCAGCCAAGAACTCACGGAGAATAATGAAAAACTGTTTTTT. This codes for CASSQELTENNEKLFF.

The gene calls are TRBV7-9 and TRBJ2-7; the D gene is possibly TRBD2 (6 bases). The ends were cut back, 1 base at V and 5 bases at J, with 12 bases in the middle. The germline V gene has CDR1 SEHNR and CDR2 FQNEAQ (reference sequence). This CDR3 is built from 14 residues. CDR3: CASSLGRGSDEQYF. The CDR3 coding sequence is TGTGCCAGCAGCTTAGGGCGGGGTTCGGACGAGCAGTACTTC. Full variable domain (rest looked up from reference TRBV7-9 and TRBJ2-7): DTGVSQNPRHKITKRGQNVTFRCDPISEHNRLYWYRQTLGQGPEFLTYFQNEAQLEKSRLLSDRFSAERPKGSFSTLEIQRTEQGDSAMYLCASSLGRGSDEQYFGPGTRLTVT.

This clone is labeled as medium-sized (0.01 to 0.1%). The rearrangement links TRBV13 to TRBJ2-2; 9 bases line up with TRBD2. Trimming took 5 bases from V and 7 from J; bases not matched to a gene: 20. CDR1 is PRHDT, CDR2 FYEKMQ, per germline (reference sequence). This CDR3 has 19 residues. Here the CDR3 DNA reads TGTGCCAGCAGCGCCACTCTCATGCGGGAGGGCCAAAAGGGCGGGGAGCTGTTTTTT. Protein: CASSATLMREGQKGGELFF.

The chain couples TRBV6-5 to TRBJ1-1; 9 nucleotides agree with TRBD1. This CDR3 is built from 14 residues. Germline V gives CDR1 MNHEY, CDR2 SVGAGI. After removal of 6 bases from V and 4 bases from J, the junction contained 6 bases not matched to a gene. The CDR3 loop reads CASRFGTGTTEAFF. The DNA of the CDR3 is TGTGCCAGCAGGTTTGGGACAGGGACCACTGAAGCTTTCTTT.

J is TRBJ2-3 and V is TRBV4-1; D unclear. CDR1 and CDR2 from the germline V gene are MGHRA and YSYEKL. This CDR3 region has 15 residues. V lost 0 bases, J lost 6 bases, and 13 bases lay in between. The CDR3 region has the DNA TGCGCCAGCAGCCAAGAGCGAAGCGAGTGGGATACGCAGTATTTT. It yields the protein CASSQERSEWDTQYF.

The chain links TRBV25-1 to TRBJ2-7; a weak D match, TRBD2 (6 bases). V lost 2 bases, J lost 0 bases, and 11 bases lay in between. Germline CDR1 is MGHDK and CDR2 is SYGVNS. CDR3 length: 15 amino acids. The CDR3 coding sequence is TGTGCCAGCAGTGAAGCTAGCGCGAGCTCCTACGAGCAGTACTTC. Translation: CASSEASASSYEQYF.

The chain employs TRBV5-6 and TRBJ1-2; D is unclear. The CDR3 sequence is 13 residues long. The germline V and J ends were trimmed by 1 base and 5 bases, with 9 bases remaining between them. Germline V lookup: CDR1 SGHDT, CDR2 YYEEEE. The DNA of the CDR3 is TGTGCCAGCAGCTTGACAGCTCCATATGGCTACACCTTC. Translated, it gives CASSLTAPYGYTF.

V gene TRBV3-1 (or the pseudogene TRBV3-2) combines with J gene TRBJ1-1; TRBD1 is a possible D gene (6 bases). This CDR3 has 15 amino acids. Germline loops: CDR1 LGHDT, CDR2 YNNKEL (reference sequence). V was shortened by 6 bases and J by 2 bases, with 16 bases between the two germline ends. The CDR3 protein is CASSNYRAQNTEAFF. Here the CDR3 DNA reads TGTGCCAGCAGTAATTACAGGGCCCAAAACACTGAAGCTTTCTTT.

This sequence joins TRBV6-5 and TRBJ2-1, with a possible D match to TRBD2 (6 bases). The CDR3 extends over 14 amino acids. Between the trimmed V and J ends, which lost 5 bases and 4 bases, there was a span of 12 bases. Germline V gene sequence: CDR1 MNHEY, CDR2 SVGAGI. CDR3 nucleotide sequence: TGTGCCAGCAGTAACCCCGGGGGATACAATGAGCAGTTCTTC. It specifies CASSNPGGYNEQFF.

The rearrangement joins TRBV29-1 to TRBJ1-2; 9 bases match TRBD1. V lost 5 bases and J lost 5; bases outside the gene matches: 6. The CDR3 totals 13 residues. Germline-derived CDR1 and CDR2 are SQVTM and ANQGSEA. The CDR3 nucleotides are TGCAGCGTTTCCGGGACAGGGCAGTATGGCTACACCTTC. Translating gives CSVSGTGQYGYTF. The full variable domain, rest sourced from reference TRBV29-1 and TRBJ1-2, is SAVISQKPSRDICQRGTSLTIQCQVDSQVTMMFWYRQQPGQSLTLIATANQGSEATYESGFVIDKFPISRPNLTFSTLTVSNMSPEDSSIYLCSVSGTGQYGYTFGSGTRLTVV.

The J gene is TRBJ2-1, the V gene TRBV6-2 or TRBV6-3, with a tentative D call TRBD1 (6 bases). Germline V gene sequence: CDR1 MNHEY, CDR2 SVGEGT. The CDR3 extends over 14 amino acids. V lost 4 bases to trimming and J lost 4 bases, with 11 bases between them. The CDR3 is CASSFSDRYNEQFF. The CDR3 DNA reads TGTGCCAGCAGTTTTTCGGACAGATACAATGAGCAGTTCTTC.

The rearrangement links TRBV19 to TRBJ1-5; D gene ambiguous. Trimming stripped 1 base from V and 1 base from J, with 14 bases between. There are 17 residues in the CDR3. Germline V gene sequence: CDR1 LNHDA, CDR2 SQIVND (reference sequence). CDR3 coding DNA: TGTGCCAGTAGTATAGGAGTGCGGGGTGGAAGCAATCAGCCCCAGCATTTT. This encodes CASSIGVRGGSNQPQHF.

This chain links TRBV14 with TRBJ2-1; unclear D gene. The CDR3 length is 13 residues. Germline V gives CDR1 SGHDN, CDR2 FVKESK. Trimming cost V 4 bases and J 3 bases, with 7 bases left between them. In nucleotides, the CDR3 is TGTGCCAGCAGCCCCCAGATCTACAATGAGCAGTTCTTC. Protein product: CASSPQIYNEQFF. Combining the CDR3 with reference TRBV14 and TRBJ2-1 gives the whole variable domain EAGVTQFPSHSVIEKGQTVTLRCDPISGHDNLYWYRRVMGKEIKFLLHFVKESKQDESGMPNNRFLAERTGGTYSTLKVQPAELEDSGVYFCASSPQIYNEQFFGPGTRLTVL.

This chain uses TRBV4-3 with TRBJ2-6; D perhaps matches TRBD2 (6 bases). This CDR3 has 18 amino acids. The V end lost 0 bases, the J end lost 0 bases, and 12 bases lay between the germline ends. Germline lookup yields CDR1 LGHNA and CDR2 YSLEER. The CDR3 here is CASSQEEGSSSGANVLTF. DNA for the CDR3: TGCGCCAGCAGCCAAGAGGAGGGCTCCTCCTCTGGGGCCAACGTCCTGACTTTC.

The genes are TRBV5-4 and TRBJ1-1; TRBD1 matches at 12 bases. CDR3 length: 16 residues. V lost 2 bases and J lost 4; bases outside the gene matches: 6. The germline CDR1 and CDR2 sequences are SGHNT and YYREEE (reference sequence). CDR3 amino acids: CASSFGDRGRVTEAFF. The DNA of the CDR3 is TGTGCCAGCAGCTTCGGGGACAGGGGGCGGGTCACTGAAGCTTTCTTT.

A note on this clone: The germline gene is not matched at one end of the junction; a read error may be the cause. The genes are TRBV15 and TRBJ1-1; perhaps TRBD1 as D (5 bases). Germline CDR1 is LNHNV and CDR2 is YYDKDF (reference sequence). This CDR3 has 14 residues. This chain's CDR3 is CATSREGVNTEAFF. The CDR3 coding sequence is TGTGCCACCAGCAGAGAAGGGGTGAATACTGAAGCTTTCTTT.